Each of the 27 T cell receptor beta chains below was sequenced from the same sample in a study of T cells after yellow fever vaccination. From the 5' RACE reads, TCRdb called clonotypes with MiXCR, one entry per CDR3 protein. The sample holds around 320,000 distinct CDR3 sequences; roughly 9% are singletons and the top ten take approximately 3.3%. The specimen comprised CD4+ T cells sorted from PBMCs, sampled 5 days after the yellow fever booster vaccination. The receptors here all came from a man younger than 35 who received the YFV17D yellow fever vaccine.

The V call is TRBV7-2, the J call TRBJ1-5; no definite D call. The germline V and J ends were trimmed by 0 bases and 3 bases, with 9 bases remaining between them. The germline CDR1 and CDR2 sequences are SGHTA and FQGNSA. This CDR3 is 15 amino acids long. The CDR3: CASSLAARSNQPQHF. The DNA for the CDR3 is TGTGCCAGCAGCTTAGCGGCCAGATCCAATCAGCCCCAGCATTTT.

V gene TRBV5-4 combines with J gene TRBJ1-1; 7 bases line up with TRBD1. This CDR3 contains 13 residues. The germline V gene has CDR1 SGHNT and CDR2 YYREEE (reference sequence). V trimming: 4 bases; J trimming: 6 bases; junction bases outside the gene matches: 6. The CDR3 DNA reads as TGTGCCAGCAGCACAAATGACAGGGCTGAAGCTTTCTTT. Translation gives CASSTNDRAEAFF.

In this sample, this clonotype turned up a few times. V gene TRBV7-9 combines with J gene TRBJ2-7; D unresolved. The CDR3 contains 14 residues. From germline, CDR1 is SEHNR and CDR2 FQNEAQ (reference sequence). The ends were cut back, 1 base at V and 3 bases at J, with 10 bases in the middle. The CDR3 sequence: CASSLEDGVYEQYF. As DNA, the CDR3 is TGTGCCAGCAGCTTAGAGGACGGAGTCTACGAGCAGTACTTC.

This chain joins TRBV7-2 and TRBJ2-3; D gene ambiguous. Germline V gene data show CDR1 as SGHTA and CDR2 as FQGNSA. The V end was cut by 3 bases, the J end by 3 bases, with 7 bases between. CDR3 size: 13 residues. CDR3 sequence reads: CASSFSRTDTQYF. The DNA of the CDR3 is TGTGCCAGCAGCTTTTCCCGGACAGATACGCAGTATTTT.

This clonotype turned up a few times. The rearrangement links TRBV7-9 to TRBJ2-5; 8 positions match TRBD1. Germline trimming cut 8 bases from V and 5 bases from J; bases unmatched to any gene: 13. Germline CDR1 reads SEHNR; CDR2 reads FQNEAQ (reference sequence). CDR3 length: 15 residues. CDR3 coding DNA: TGTGCCAGCTCGGAGGGACAGGTCCCTCGGGAGACCCAGTACTTC. Translating it yields CASSEGQVPRETQYF.

This clonotype was seen ten or more times. The CDR3 nucleotides are TGCGCCAGCAGCTATAGACAGGGGATAAACACTGAAGCTTTCTTT. Translating gives CASSYRQGINTEAFF. This chain uses TRBV5-1 with TRBJ1-1; 8 nucleotides align to TRBD1. The ends lost 3 bases at V and 2 bases at J; junction bases unmatched: 6. The CDR3 extends over 15 amino acids. Germline CDR1 and CDR2: SGHRS and YFSETQ. Drawing the rest from reference TRBV5-1 and TRBJ1-1, the complete variable domain is KAGVTQTPRYLIKTRGQQVTLSCSPISGHRSVSWYQQTPGQGLQFLFEYFSETQRNKGNFPGRFSGRQFSNSRSEMNVSTLELGDSALYLCASSYRQGINTEAFFGQGTRLTVV.

V usage is TRBV9 and J usage is TRBJ1-2, with D uncertain. Per germline, CDR1 SGDLS and CDR2 YYNGEE. The germline V and J ends were trimmed by 0 bases and 3 bases, with 9 bases remaining between them. This CDR3 spans 14 amino acids. CDR3 DNA: TGTGCCAGCAGCGTAGGCGGAAACCACTATGGCTACACCTTC. It translates to CASSVGGNHYGYTF.

This clonotype showed up many times. The chain links TRBV6-2 or TRBV6-3 to TRBJ2-5; D possibly corresponds to TRBD2 (5 bases). Germline V lookup: CDR1 MNHEY, CDR2 SVGEGT. CDR3 size: 13 residues. V shed 6 bases and J shed 5 bases, with 13 bases lying between them. This CDR3 reads CASRPWTEETQYF. CDR3 DNA: TGTGCCAGCAGACCGTGGACTGAGGAGACCCAGTACTTC.

This clonotype was counted only a few times. The chain couples TRBV18 to TRBJ1-1, with 7 bases matching TRBD1. CDR3 length: 15 residues. The germline gives CDR1 KGHSH, CDR2 LQKENI. V lost 4 bases and J lost 5; bases outside the gene matches: 10. The CDR3 nucleotides are TGTGCCAGCTCACTTTCCACCGGGACAGCGACTGAAGCTTTCTTT. Protein sequence: CASSLSTGTATEAFF.

V and J are TRBV20-1 and TRBJ2-3, with unresolved D. V lost 3 bases, J lost 0 bases, and 16 bases lay in between. The CDR3 has 16 amino acids. The germline V gene encodes CDR1 DFQATT and CDR2 SNEGSKA (reference sequence). CDR3 protein: CSASLLRSASTDTQYF. In nucleotides, the CDR3 is TGCAGTGCTAGTCTCCTGAGAAGCGCGAGCACAGATACGCAGTATTTT.

This rearrangement joins TRBV27 to TRBJ2-4, with D uncertain. Trimming left V 8 bases short and J 0 bases short, with 11 bases between. This CDR3 spans 14 amino acids. The germline gives CDR1 MNHEY, CDR2 SMNVEV (reference sequence). The CDR3 region has the DNA TGTGCCAGCTCTGATGGGGTAGCCAAAAACATTCAGTACTTC. Amino acids: CASSDGVAKNIQYF.

This clonotype came up a few times. This chain links TRBV7-9 with TRBJ1-3; TRBD1 matches 10 bases. Germline trimming cut 5 bases from V and 2 bases from J; bases unmatched to any gene: 6. The CDR3 consists of 16 residues. Germline values: CDR1 SEHNR, CDR2 FQNEAQ (reference sequence). The DNA for the CDR3 is TGTGCCAGCAGCCAAAGGACAGGGGGACCTGGAAACACCATATATTTT. Amino acid sequence: CASSQRTGGPGNTIYF.

This clonotype was seen only a few times. The rearrangement joins TRBV20-1 to TRBJ1-2, with TRBD1 matching over 7 bases. V gave up 2 bases and J gave up 5 bases; unmatched junction bases: 8. This CDR3 comprises 14 residues. CDR1 is DFQATT, CDR2 SNEGSKA, per germline (reference sequence). CDR3: CSARRRGRVYGYTF. Written as DNA, the CDR3 is TGCAGTGCTAGAAGGAGGGGGCGGGTTTATGGCTACACCTTC.

This rearrangement joins TRBV4-2 to TRBJ2-3; TRBD1 matches at 7 bases. V was clipped by 0 bases and J by 7 bases; unmatched bases: 10. The CDR3 loop spans 16 amino acids. Germline V gene sequence: CDR1 LGHNA, CDR2 YNFKEQ. The CDR3 nucleotides read TGTGCCAGCAGCCAAGATACAGGGGAAATCCGTAATACGCAGTATTTT. Protein product: CASSQDTGEIRNTQYF.

This clonotype has at least ten counts. The chain is built from TRBV4-1 and TRBJ2-1; 10 nucleotides line up with TRBD2. The CDR3 extends over 19 amino acids. The ends lost 1 base at V and 1 base at J; junction bases unmatched: 10. The germline CDR1 and CDR2 sequences are MGHRA and YSYEKL. The CDR3 loop is CASSQVGLAGAWSYNEQFF. CDR3 nucleotide sequence: TGCGCCAGCAGCCAAGTGGGCCTAGCGGGGGCTTGGTCCTACAATGAGCAGTTCTTC.

The rearrangement joins TRBV4-3 to TRBJ2-1, with no clear D. The CDR3 is made up of 16 amino acids. Trimming took off 1 base at V and 8 bases at J, with 18 bases between the two ends. CDR1 is LGHNA and CDR2 is YSLEER in the germline V gene. This CDR3 is CASSQAETGGSDEQFF. The CDR3 coding sequence is TGCGCCAGCAGCCAAGCGGAGACGGGCGGAAGCGATGAGCAGTTCTTC.

The rearrangement joins TRBV9 to TRBJ2-1, with TRBD2 as a possible D gene (6 bases). Germline lookup yields CDR1 SGDLS and CDR2 YYNGEE. Trimming stripped 3 bases from V and 7 bases from J, with 17 bases between. CDR3 length equals 15 residues. CDR3 loop: CASSAGGAPRNEQFF. The DNA of the CDR3 is TGTGCCAGCAGCGCCGGGGGTGCGCCCCGAAATGAGCAGTTCTTC.

This clonotype occurred a few times. V gene TRBV7-2 combines with J gene TRBJ2-5; D call uncertain. Germline V CDR1 and CDR2: SGHTA, FQGNSA. V dropped 0 bases and J dropped 5 bases, with 10 bases sitting between them. This CDR3 comprises 14 residues. CDR3 protein: CASSLAVAEETQYF. CDR3 DNA: TGTGCCAGCAGCTTAGCCGTGGCGGAGGAGACCCAGTACTTC. The full variable domain, with the rest looked up from reference TRBV7-2 and TRBJ2-5, is GAGVSQSPSNKVTEKGKDVELRCDPISGHTALYWYRQSLGQGLEFLIYFQGNSAPDKSGLPSDRFSAERTGGSVSTLTIQRTQQEDSAVYLCASSLAVAEETQYFGPGTRLLVL.

This clonotype was recorded many times. The rearrangement uses TRBV27 and TRBJ2-5, with a possible D match to TRBD2 (7 bases). Germline V gene sequence: CDR1 MNHEY, CDR2 SMNVEV (reference sequence). The CDR3 runs 13 residues. V lost 6 bases and J 5 bases, leaving 13 bases between the germline ends. In DNA, the CDR3 is TGTGCCAGCAGGGGGGGGCCTTGGGAGACCCAGTACTTC. Amino acid sequence: CASRGGPWETQYF.

This clonotype has more than one count but fewer than ten. The rearrangement joins TRBV12-2 to TRBJ2-1; no check of the table's D call, TRBD1, against the DNA was made. TRBV12-2 is tagged as a pseudogene. This CDR3 region has 16 residues. CDR3 protein: CASRSTEPGAYNEQFF. Here the CDR3 DNA reads TGTGCAAGTCGCTCGACCGAACCCGGGGCATACAATGAGCAGTTCTTC.

This clonotype turned up a few times. The V gene is TRBV20-1, the J gene TRBJ1-3; tentative D call: TRBD1 (6 bases). Trimming shortened V by 2 bases and J by 7 bases, and 18 bases separated the two germline ends. Germline loops: CDR1 DFQATT, CDR2 SNEGSKA (reference sequence). The CDR3 covers 15 residues. CDR3: CSARPTTGTGNTIYF. CDR3 DNA: TGCAGTGCTAGACCCACCACAGGGACGGGGAACACCATATATTTT.

This clonotype was counted only a few times. This chain joins TRBV15 and TRBJ2-5, with 9 positions matching TRBD1. The CDR3 extends over 15 amino acids. V dropped 2 bases and J dropped 4; count of bases not matched to a gene: 5. Germline loops: CDR1 LNHNV, CDR2 YYDKDF (reference sequence). CDR3 protein: CATSRPGQGRETQYF. DNA for the CDR3: TGTGCCACCAGCAGACCGGGACAGGGACGAGAGACCCAGTACTTC. Variable domain in full (rest from reference TRBV15 and TRBJ2-5): DAMVIQNPRYQVTQFGKPVTLSCSQTLNHNVMYWYQQKSSQAPKLLFHYYDKDFNNEADTPDNFQSRRPNTSFCFLDIRSPGLGDTAMYLCATSRPGQGRETQYFGPGTRLLVL.

The genes are TRBV5-1 and TRBJ2-1; 15 bases align to TRBD2. The junction had 9 bases not matched to a gene; V was cut back by 4 bases and J by 10 bases. CDR1 is SGHRS, CDR2 YFSETQ, per germline. CDR3 length: 16 amino acids. CDR3 bases: TGCGCCAGCAGCCCCGGACTAGCGGGGGGGCCCGGGGAGCAGTTCTTC. This encodes CASSPGLAGGPGEQFF.

Only a few counts were recorded for this clonotype. The chain combines TRBV5-1 with TRBJ2-3; 7 nucleotides agree with TRBD2. The CDR3 spans 13 residues. V trimming: 6 bases; J trimming: 1 base; junction bases outside the gene matches: 2. Germline CDR1 reads SGHRS; CDR2 reads YFSETQ. CDR3 nucleotides: TGCGCCAGCACTGGGGGGGGCACAGATACGCAGTATTTT. This codes for CASTGGGTDTQYF.

The V gene is TRBV29-1, the J gene TRBJ1-5; D unresolved. This CDR3 comprises 15 residues. Germline V gene sequence: CDR1 SQVTM, CDR2 ANQGSEA. Trimming cost V 4 bases and J 3 bases, with 16 bases left between them. CDR3 sequence (DNA): TGCAGCGTTGTTACCGGGTCTGATTCCAATCAGCCCCAGCATTTT. Translation: CSVVTGSDSNQPQHF.

The rearrangement uses TRBV10-3 and TRBJ1-3; weak D call: TRBD1 (5 bases). Per the germline V gene, CDR1 is ENHRY and CDR2 is SYGVKD. V was trimmed by 3 bases and J by 1 base, leaving 10 bases between them. The CDR3 is made up of 15 amino acids. This CDR3 reads CAISDFAGSGNTIYF. CDR3 in DNA: TGTGCCATCAGTGATTTTGCAGGGTCTGGAAACACCATATATTTT.

This clonotype appeared a few times. In nucleotides, the CDR3 is TGTGCCACTTCTCAGGGGACAGATACGCAGTATTTT. This codes for CATSQGTDTQYF. The chain recombines TRBV24-1 with TRBJ2-3, with a tentative D call TRBD1 (6 bases). The V and J ends lost 10 bases and 3 bases respectively, with 10 bases between them. The CDR3 is 12 amino acids. The V gene's germline CDR1 is KGHDR and CDR2 SFDVKD.